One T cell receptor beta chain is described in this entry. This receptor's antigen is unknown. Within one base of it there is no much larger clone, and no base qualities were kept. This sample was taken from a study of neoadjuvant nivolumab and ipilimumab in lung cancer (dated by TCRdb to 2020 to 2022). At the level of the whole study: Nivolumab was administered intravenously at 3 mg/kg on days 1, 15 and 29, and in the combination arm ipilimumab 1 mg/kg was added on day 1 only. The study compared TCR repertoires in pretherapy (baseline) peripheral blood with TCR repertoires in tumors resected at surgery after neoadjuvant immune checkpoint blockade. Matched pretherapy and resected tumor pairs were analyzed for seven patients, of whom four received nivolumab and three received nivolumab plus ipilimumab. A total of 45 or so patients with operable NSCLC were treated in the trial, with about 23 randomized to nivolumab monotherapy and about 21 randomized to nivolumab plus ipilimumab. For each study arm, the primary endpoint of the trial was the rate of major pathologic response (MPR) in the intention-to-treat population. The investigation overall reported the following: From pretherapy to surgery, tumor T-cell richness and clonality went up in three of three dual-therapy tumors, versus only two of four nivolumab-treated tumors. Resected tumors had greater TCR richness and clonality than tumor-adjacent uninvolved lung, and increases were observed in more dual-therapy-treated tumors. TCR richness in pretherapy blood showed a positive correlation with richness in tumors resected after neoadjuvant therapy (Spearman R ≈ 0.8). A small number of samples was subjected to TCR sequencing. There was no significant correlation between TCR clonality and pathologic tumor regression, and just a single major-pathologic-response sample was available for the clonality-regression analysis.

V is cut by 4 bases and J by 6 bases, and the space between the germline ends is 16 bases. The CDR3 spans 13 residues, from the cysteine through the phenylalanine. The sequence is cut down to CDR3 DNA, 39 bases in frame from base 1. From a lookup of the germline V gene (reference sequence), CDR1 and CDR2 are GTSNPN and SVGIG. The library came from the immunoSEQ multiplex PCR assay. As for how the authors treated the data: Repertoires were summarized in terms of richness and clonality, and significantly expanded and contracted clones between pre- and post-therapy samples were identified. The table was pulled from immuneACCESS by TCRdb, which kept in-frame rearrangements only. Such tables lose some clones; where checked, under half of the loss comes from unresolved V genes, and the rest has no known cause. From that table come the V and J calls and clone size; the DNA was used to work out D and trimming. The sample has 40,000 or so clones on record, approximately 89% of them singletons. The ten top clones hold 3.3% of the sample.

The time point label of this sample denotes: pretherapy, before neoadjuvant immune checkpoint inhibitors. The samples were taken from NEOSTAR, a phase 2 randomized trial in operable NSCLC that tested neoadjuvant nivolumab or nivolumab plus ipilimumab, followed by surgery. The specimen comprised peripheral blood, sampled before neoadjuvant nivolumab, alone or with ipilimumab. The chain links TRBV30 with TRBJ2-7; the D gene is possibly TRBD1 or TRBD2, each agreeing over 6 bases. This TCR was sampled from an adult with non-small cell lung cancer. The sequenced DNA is TGTGCCTGGACCGAGGGGGGCTCGATCGAGCAGTACTTC. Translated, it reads CAWTEGGSIEQYF.